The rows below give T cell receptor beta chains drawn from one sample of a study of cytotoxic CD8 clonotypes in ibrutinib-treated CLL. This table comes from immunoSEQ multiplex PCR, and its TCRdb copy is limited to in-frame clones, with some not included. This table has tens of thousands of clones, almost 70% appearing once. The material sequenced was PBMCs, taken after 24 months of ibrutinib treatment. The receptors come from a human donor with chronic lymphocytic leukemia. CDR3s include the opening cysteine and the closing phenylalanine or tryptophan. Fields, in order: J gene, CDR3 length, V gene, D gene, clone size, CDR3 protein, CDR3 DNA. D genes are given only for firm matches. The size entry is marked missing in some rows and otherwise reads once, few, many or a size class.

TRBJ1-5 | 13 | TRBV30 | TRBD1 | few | CAWSVQGNQPQHF | TGTGCCTGGAGTGTACAGGGGAATCAGCCCCAGCATTTT
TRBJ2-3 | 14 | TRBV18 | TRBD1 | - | CASSPIQGTDTQYF | TGTGCCAGCTCACCTATACAGGGGACAGATACGCAGTATTTT
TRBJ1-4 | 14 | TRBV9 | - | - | CASSVSVGNEKLFF | TGTGCCAGCAGCGTATCGGTAGGGAATGAAAAACTGTTTTTT
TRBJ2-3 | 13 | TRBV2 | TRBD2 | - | CAGSGLAGDTQYF | TGTGCCGGTTCAGGACTAGCGGGTGATACGCAGTATTTT
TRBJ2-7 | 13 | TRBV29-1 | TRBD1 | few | CSADGQGTYEQYF | TGCAGCGCTGATGGACAGGGCACCTACGAGCAGTACTTC
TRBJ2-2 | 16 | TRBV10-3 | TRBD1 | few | CAISEYRDRDGGELFF | TGTGCCATCAGTGAATACCGGGACAGGGATGGTGGGGAGCTGTTTTTT
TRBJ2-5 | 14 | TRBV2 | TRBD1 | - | CASSTGQGRKTQYF | TGTGCCAGCAGTACTGGACAGGGGAGGAAGACCCAGTACTTC
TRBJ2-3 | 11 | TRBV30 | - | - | CAWSELDTQYF | TGTGCCTGGAGTGAGTTGGATACGCAGTATTTT
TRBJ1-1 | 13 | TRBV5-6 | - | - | CASSLWGNTEAFF | TGTGCCAGCAGCTTGTGGGGGAACACTGAAGCTTTCTTT
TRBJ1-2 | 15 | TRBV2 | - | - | CASSLTGRGNYGYTF | TGTGCCAGCAGTCTTACAGGGAGAGGTAACTATGGCTACACCTTC
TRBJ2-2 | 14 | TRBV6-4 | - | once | CASSDSATTGELFF | TGTGCCAGCAGTGACTCTGCGACCACCGGGGAGCTGTTTTTT
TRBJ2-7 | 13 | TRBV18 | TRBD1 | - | CASSLRGLYEQYF | TGTGCCAGCTCACTCAGGGGGCTTTACGAGCAGTACTTC
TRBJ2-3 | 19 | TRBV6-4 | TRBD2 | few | CASSLGTSGGARATNTQYF | TGTGCCAGCAGCCTCGGGACTAGCGGGGGGGCTAGAGCGACGAATACGCAGTATTTT
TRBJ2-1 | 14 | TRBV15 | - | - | CATSLSGTNNEQFF | TGTGCCACCAGCTTATCCGGGACCAACAATGAGCAGTTCTTC
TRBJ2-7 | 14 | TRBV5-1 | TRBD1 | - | CASSLGDRVREQYF | TGCGCCAGCAGCTTGGGCGACAGGGTGAGGGAGCAGTACTTC
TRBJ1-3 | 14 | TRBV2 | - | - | CASSEKVAGNTIYF | TGTGCCAGCAGTGAAAAAGTAGCCGGAAACACCATATATTTT
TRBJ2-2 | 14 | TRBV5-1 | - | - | CASSLEGPTGELFF | TGCGCCAGCAGCTTGGAAGGTCCCACCGGGGAGCTGTTTTTT
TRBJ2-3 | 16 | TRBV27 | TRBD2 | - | CASSLGLAGSTDTQYF | TGTGCCAGCAGTTTGGGACTAGCGGGGAGCACAGATACGCAGTATTTT